This T cell receptor (beta chain) was captured by sequencing in a study of cytomegalovirus exposure and HLA in healthy donors. From germline, CDR1 is KGHSH and CDR2 LQKENI. V was pared by 2 bases and J by 4 bases, with 9 bases between. The CDR3 loop spans 13 amino acids. With 60 Vbeta and 13 Jbeta primers, the PCR was carried out. The protocol was immunoSEQ multiplex PCR, while the TCRdb copy is restricted to in-frame clones and leaves out a portion. The data show approximately 190,000 clones, about four fifths seen once. The sample taken for sequencing was PBMCs. This receptor was identified in a woman in her forties or fifties in good health and CMV-seropositive. The gene calls are TRBV18 and TRBJ2-7, with D unresolved. The CDR3 here is CASSPSEQYEQYF. The CDR3 bases are TGTGCCAGCTCACCATCGGAGCAATACGAGCAGTACTTC.